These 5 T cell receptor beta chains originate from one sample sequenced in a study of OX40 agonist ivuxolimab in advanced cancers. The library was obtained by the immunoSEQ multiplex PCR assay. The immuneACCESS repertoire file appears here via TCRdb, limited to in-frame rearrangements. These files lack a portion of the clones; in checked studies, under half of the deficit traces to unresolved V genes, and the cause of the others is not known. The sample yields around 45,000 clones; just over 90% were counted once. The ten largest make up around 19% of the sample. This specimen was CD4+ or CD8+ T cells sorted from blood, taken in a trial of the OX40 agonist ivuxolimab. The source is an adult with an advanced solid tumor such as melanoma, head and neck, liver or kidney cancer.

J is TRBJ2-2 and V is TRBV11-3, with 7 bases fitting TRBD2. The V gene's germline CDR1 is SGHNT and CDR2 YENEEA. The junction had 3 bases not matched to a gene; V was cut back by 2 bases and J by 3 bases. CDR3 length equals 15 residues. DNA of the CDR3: TGTGCCAGCAGCTTAATTGGGGGGGACACCGGGGAGCTGTTTTTT. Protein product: CASSLIGGDTGELFF. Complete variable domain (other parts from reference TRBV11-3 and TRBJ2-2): EAGVVQSPRYKIIEKKQPVAFWCNPISGHNTLYWYLQNLGQGPELLIRYENEEAVDDSQLPKDRFSAERLKGVDSTLKIQPAELGDSAVYLCASSLIGGDTGELFFGEGSRLTVL.

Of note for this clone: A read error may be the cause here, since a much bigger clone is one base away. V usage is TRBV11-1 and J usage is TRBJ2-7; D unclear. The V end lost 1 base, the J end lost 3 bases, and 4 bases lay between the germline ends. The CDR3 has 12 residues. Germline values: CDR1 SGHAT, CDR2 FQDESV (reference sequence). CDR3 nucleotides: TGTGCCAGCAGCTTAGACGGCTACGAGCAGTACTTC. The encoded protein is CASSLDGYEQYF.

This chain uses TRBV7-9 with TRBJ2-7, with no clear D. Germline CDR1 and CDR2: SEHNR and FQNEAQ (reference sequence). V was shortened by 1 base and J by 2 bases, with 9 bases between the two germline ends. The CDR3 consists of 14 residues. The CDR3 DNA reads TGTGCCAGCAGCTTAGGTACCAGTCCCTACGAGCAGTACTTC. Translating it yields CASSLGTSPYEQYF.

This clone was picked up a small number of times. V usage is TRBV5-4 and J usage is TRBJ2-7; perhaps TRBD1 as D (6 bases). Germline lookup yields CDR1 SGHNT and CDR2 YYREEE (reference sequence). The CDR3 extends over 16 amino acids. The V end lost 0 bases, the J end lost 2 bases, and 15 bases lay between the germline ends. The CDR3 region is CASSLGRQVTTYEQYF. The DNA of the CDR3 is TGTGCCAGCAGCTTGGGGCGACAGGTGACTACCTACGAGCAGTACTTC.

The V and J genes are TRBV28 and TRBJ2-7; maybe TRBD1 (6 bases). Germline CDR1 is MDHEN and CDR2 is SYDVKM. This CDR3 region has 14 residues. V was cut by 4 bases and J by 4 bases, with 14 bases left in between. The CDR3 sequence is CASSSTGSRYEQYF. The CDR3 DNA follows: TGTGCCAGCAGTTCGACAGGTAGTCGGTACGAGCAGTACTTC.